Given below is one TCR beta chain in context. The data derive from a study of blood T cell repertoires in COVID-19. Study summary: Sources were T cells, B-cell-depleted T cells, or PBMCs; the material itself was cDNA or gDNA.

The germline V gene has CDR1 SNHLY and CDR2 FYNNEI. The length of the CDR3 is 14 residues. The ends were cut back, 6 bases at V and 5 bases at J, with 11 bases in the middle. Under the authors' procedure: By means of reference gene primer amplification, nucleated cell counts were estimated. Sequenced by immunoSEQ multiplex PCR; TCRdb stores in-frame clones only, minus some. V, J and clone size are taken as reported in that table, and D and trimming were inferred from the DNA itself. The sample lists about 350,000 clones, over 70% occurring once. Followed longitudinally, the Seattle patients had been enrolled during active infection.

This sequence was found in a woman aged 50 to 60 with COVID-19, enrolled during active disease. The chain employs TRBV2 and TRBJ1-6; the D gene is possibly TRBD1 (6 bases). The sequenced sample was peripheral blood. CDR3 region: CASRRGGNNSPLHF. Here the CDR3 DNA reads TGTGCCAGCAGAAGGGGGGGAAATAATTCACCCCTCCACTTT.